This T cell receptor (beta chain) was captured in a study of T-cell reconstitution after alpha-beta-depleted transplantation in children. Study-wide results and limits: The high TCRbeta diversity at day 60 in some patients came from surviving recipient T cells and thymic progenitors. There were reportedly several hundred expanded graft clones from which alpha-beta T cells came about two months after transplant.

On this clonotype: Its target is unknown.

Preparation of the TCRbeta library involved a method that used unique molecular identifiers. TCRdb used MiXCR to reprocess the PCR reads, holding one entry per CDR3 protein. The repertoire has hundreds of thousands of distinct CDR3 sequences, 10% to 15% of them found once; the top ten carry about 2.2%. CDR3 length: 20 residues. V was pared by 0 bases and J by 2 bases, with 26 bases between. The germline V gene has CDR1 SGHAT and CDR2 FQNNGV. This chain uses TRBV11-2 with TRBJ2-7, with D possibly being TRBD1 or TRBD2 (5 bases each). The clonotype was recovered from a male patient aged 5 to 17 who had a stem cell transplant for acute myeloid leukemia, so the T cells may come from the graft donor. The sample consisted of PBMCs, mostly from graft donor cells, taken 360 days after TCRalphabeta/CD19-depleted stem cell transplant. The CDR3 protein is CASSLDSPSNRDGDAYEQYF. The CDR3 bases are TGTGCCAGCAGCTTAGATTCCCCCTCGAACCGGGACGGGGATGCCTACGAGCAGTACTTC.